This T cell receptor beta chain was captured by sequencing in a study of blood T cell repertoires in COVID-19 (dated by TCRdb to 2020 to 2021). For the study in its entirety: The collaborator samples originated in the United States, Italy and Spain and spanned the acute and convalescent phases of COVID-19. HLA class I and class II types, where available, came from metadata supplied by the sample provider rather than from assay-based typing. The prospective study material was composed of cDNA or gDNA derived from T cells, B-cell-depleted T cells, or PBMCs. Deeply sampled blood TCRbeta repertoires from subjects exposed to, actively infected with, or recovered from COVID-19 were included in the dataset. The sample metadata nearly always contained a de-identified subject ID, COVID-19 status, age in years and sex. A freely available public database, intended as a resource for researchers studying the immune response to SARS-CoV-2, is where the repertoires were released. The samples were drawn from two sources: the first 160 participants of the ongoing ImmuneRACE study, and 950 to 1,500 subjects contributed by 6 global collaborators. The paper's findings and limits, for the study overall: How much clinical and demographic metadata was included differed by source and by participant, and the metadata was provided uncurated.

Trimmed from V: 4 bases; trimmed from J: 7 bases; junction bases lacking a gene match: 3. According to the germline V gene, CDR1 reads SGHRS and CDR2 reads YFSETQ. Inclusive of the bounding cysteine and phenylalanine, the CDR3 is 13 residues long. Just CDR3 DNA is preserved here, 39 bases in frame from base 1. Comments on this clone: Which antigen it targets is not known. The sample holds no much larger clone one base away, and base qualities are not on file.

Participants in the prospective study were enrolled through a virtual design, were aged about 18 to 100 years, and lived in roughly 25 United States geographic areas. To assign participants to cohorts, the prospective study relied on clinical history that participants themselves reported in a screening survey and a study questionnaire. For ImmuneRACE Cohort 3, a participant was defined as recovered based on two consecutive negative NP/OP PCR tests, clearance by a healthcare professional, or resolution of symptoms. Each participant in the prospective study had whole blood, serum and a nasopharyngeal or oropharyngeal swab collected by mobile phlebotomists. Additional blood draws and questionnaires over an approximately two-month period could optionally be provided by prospective study participants. Prospective study blood samples were shipped either frozen or at room temperature before DNA extraction.

TCRbeta CDR3 regions were amplified from genomic DNA using the immunoSEQ Assay, a bias-controlled multiplex PCR. In the source study's methods: The number of nucleated cells in each sample was estimated from the amplification of reference gene primers within the assay. To quantify the absolute abundance of each unique TCRbeta CDR3 rearrangement, sequence reads were collapsed and filtered. For each sample, productive Simpson clonality was calculated as the square root of Simpson's diversity index across productive rearrangements. Imported from immuneACCESS, the table was reduced by TCRdb to in-frame sequences with V and J called. These copies leave out some clones; in studies compared against another copy, an unresolved V gene accounts for under half, and the cause of the remainder is not known. That table supplies the V and J calls and clone size; D and trimming were determined from the DNA. Counted in this sample were 150,000 or so clones; more than 80% of them appeared once. Around 12% of the sample lies in the top ten.

The sequenced sample consisted of PBMCs or T cells enriched from blood (not recorded which). This receptor chain uses TRBV5-1 and TRBJ1-2; 11 bases in between match TRBD1. The TCR originated in a man aged 50-59 years who had recovered from COVID-19. For the CDR3, the sequence is CASSIGTGGGYTF. The DNA reads as follows: TGCGCCAGCAGCATTGGGACAGGGGGTGGCTACACCTTC.